A single sample is the source of the 7 T cell receptor beta chains below, sequenced in a study of CD8+CD57+ T cells in acquired aplastic anemia. Selection for sequencing was limited to patients who had shown CD8+CD57+ cell expansion by flow cytometry. It was genomic DNA that served as the template for profiling TCR beta VDJ and CDR3. TCRdb used MiXCR to reprocess the reads, holding one entry per CDR3 protein. The table lists roughly 200,000 distinct CDR3 sequences, less than 65% of them singletons. The sequenced sample was sorted CD4+, CD8+, or CD8+CD57+ T cells (not recorded which) from PBMCs. These receptors were obtained from a human donor with aplastic anemia.

This clonotype was seen only once. The chain employs TRBV9 and TRBJ1-6, with TRBD1 matching 8 bases. The CDR3 runs to 13 residues. With 3 bases clipped from V and 8 bases from J, the junction kept 1 base outside the gene matches. The germline V gene has CDR1 SGDLS and CDR2 YYNGEE. The CDR3 loop is CASSGTGHSPLHF. The CDR3 nucleotides are TGTGCCAGCAGCGGGACAGGGCATTCACCCCTCCACTTT.

Many counts were recorded for this clonotype. This chain links TRBV19 with TRBJ1-5; the D gene is possibly TRBD1 (6 bases). With 5 bases removed from V and 0 bases from J, the gap between germline ends came to 11 bases. CDR1 and CDR2 from the germline V gene are LNHDA and SQIVND (reference sequence). The CDR3 covers 15 residues. CDR3 in amino acids: CASSGDTYSNQPQHF. CDR3 bases: TGTGCCAGTAGTGGGGACACATATAGCAATCAGCCCCAGCATTTT. Supplemented by reference TRBV19 and TRBJ1-5, the full variable domain reads DGGITQSPKYLFRKEGQNVTLSCEQNLNHDAMYWYRQDPGQGLRLIYYSQIVNDFQKGDIAEGYSVSREKKESFPLTVTSAQKNPTAFYLCASSGDTYSNQPQHFGDGTRLSIL.

This clonotype occurred a few times. The chain carries TRBV7-9 and TRBJ2-7; no clear D. V dropped 1 base and J dropped 4 bases, with 11 bases sitting between them. This CDR3 has 14 amino acids. Germline V gene lookup returns CDR1 SEHNR and CDR2 FQNEAQ (reference sequence). CDR3 in amino acids: CASSLVGPEYEQYF. In DNA form, the CDR3 reads TGTGCCAGCAGCTTAGTTGGCCCAGAGTACGAGCAGTACTTC.

As concerns this clonotype: One junction end disagrees with the germline gene, perhaps due to a read error. The rearrangement joins TRBV10-3 to TRBJ2-3; 8 bases line up with TRBD1. This CDR3 is built from 16 residues. Germline V gene sequence: CDR1 ENHRY, CDR2 SYGVKD. This CDR3 reads CATSDLGTGVADTQYF. CDR3 nucleotides: TGTGCCACCAGTGATCTCGGGACAGGAGTCGCAGATACGCAGTATTTT.

The chain has TRBV7-3 and TRBJ1-6; possible D gene TRBD1, 6 bases. Between the trimmed V and J ends, which lost 2 bases and 0 bases, there was a span of 11 bases. The germline V gene has CDR1 SGHTA and CDR2 FQGTGA. The CDR3 sequence is 17 residues long. The CDR3, as DNA: TGTGCCAGCAGCTTACAGGGGTCGAGCTCCTATAATTCACCCCTCCACTTT. As protein: CASSLQGSSSYNSPLHF. Variable domain in full (rest from reference TRBV7-3 and TRBJ1-6): GAGVSQTPSNKVTEKGKYVELRCDPISGHTALYWYRQSLGQGPEFLIYFQGTGAADDSGLPNDRFFAVRPEGSVSTLKIQRTERGDSAVYLCASSLQGSSSYNSPLHFGNGTRLTVT.

This clonotype has a handful of counts. CDR3 nucleotides: TGCGCCAGCAGCTTGGGACAGAGAGATGAAAAACTGTTTTTT. Amino acids: CASSLGQRDEKLFF. The chain recombines TRBV5-1 with TRBJ1-4; TRBD1 might be the D (5 bases). Germline assignment: CDR1 SGHRS and CDR2 YFSETQ. V lost 0 bases to trimming and J lost 6 bases, with 9 bases between them. This CDR3 region has 14 residues.

This clonotype was found many times. The chain employs TRBV4-1 and TRBJ2-2, with TRBD1 matching 7 bases. The CDR3 length is 15 residues. Per germline, CDR1 MGHRA and CDR2 YSYEKL. V trimming: 2 bases; J trimming: 4 bases; junction bases outside the gene matches: 4. CDR3 nucleotide sequence: TGCGCCAGCAGCCAAAACACAGGGGCCACCGGGGAGCTGTTTTTT. This translates into CASSQNTGATGELFF.